The present T cell receptor (beta chain) was sequenced within a study of control samples from healthy donors and cancer patients. Only in-frame clones appear in the TCRdb table, and some are missing; sequencing was by immunoSEQ multiplex PCR. The data hold roughly 100,000 clones, with 80% to 95% observed a single time. This TCR derives from a human donor in good health. The donor label of this sample is uncertain. Sample: blood.

In nucleotides, the CDR3 is TGTGCCAGCAGCGCCTCGCGACTAGCGGGGTCGTACGAGCAGTACTTC. Translating it yields CASSASRLAGSYEQYF. V usage is TRBV9 and J usage is TRBJ2-7, with 11 positions matching TRBD2. CDR3 length: 16 residues. V gave up 3 bases and J gave up 4 bases; unmatched junction bases: 9. The germline V gene has CDR1 SGDLS and CDR2 YYNGEE.